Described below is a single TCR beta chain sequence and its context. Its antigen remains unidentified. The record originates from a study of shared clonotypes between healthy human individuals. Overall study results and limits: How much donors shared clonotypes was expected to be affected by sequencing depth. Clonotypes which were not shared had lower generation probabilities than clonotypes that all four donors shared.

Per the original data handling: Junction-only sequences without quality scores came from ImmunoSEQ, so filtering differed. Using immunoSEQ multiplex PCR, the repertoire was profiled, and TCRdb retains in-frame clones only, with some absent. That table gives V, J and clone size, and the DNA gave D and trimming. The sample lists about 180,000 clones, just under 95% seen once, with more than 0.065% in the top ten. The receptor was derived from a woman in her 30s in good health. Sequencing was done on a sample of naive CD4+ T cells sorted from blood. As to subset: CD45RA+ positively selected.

The CDR3 nucleotides read TGTGCCAGCAGCCCCGGGACAGGGGGGTACAATGAGCAGTTCTTC. Its protein product is CASSPGTGGYNEQFF. The rearrangement links TRBV14 to TRBJ2-1; TRBD1 agrees at 11 bases. V dropped 4 bases and J dropped 4; count of bases not matched to a gene: 3. CDR1 and CDR2 (germline): SGHDN, FVKESK. The CDR3 spans 15 residues.